The 5 T cell receptor beta chains presented below share a single source sample, sequenced in a study of shared clonotypes between healthy human individuals. Profiling relied on immunoSEQ multiplex PCR, and the TCRdb table lists in-frame clones only, not all of them. Among 2.3 million or so clones listed, approximately 95% were seen once. The specimen was naive CD4+ T cells from PBMCs. Subset given: CD45RA+ positively selected. These receptors were taken from a man aged 18 to 30 in good health. Some clones in this sample may be carry-over from other donors' samples.

The chain couples TRBV2 to TRBJ2-2; 9 bases match TRBD1. CDR1 and CDR2 (germline): SNHLY, FYNNEI. The length of the CDR3 is 16 residues. V lost 6 bases and J lost 4; bases outside the gene matches: 9. Here the CDR3 reads CASRLDRGTGTGELFF. For the CDR3, the DNA is TGTGCCAGCAGGCTGGACAGGGGAACGGGCACCGGGGAGCTGTTTTTT. The whole variable domain, remainder taken from reference TRBV2 and TRBJ2-2, is EPEVTQTPSHQVTQMGQEVILRCVPISNHLYFYWYRQILGQKVEFLVSFYNNEISEKSEIFDDQFSVERPDGSNFTLKIRSTKLEDSAMYFCASRLDRGTGTGELFFGEGSRLTVL.

V usage is TRBV19 and J usage is TRBJ2-7; no definite D call. This CDR3 contains 15 residues. Deletions cut 8 bases from V and 2 bases from J, with 19 bases between. CDR1 is LNHDA, CDR2 SQIVND, per germline (reference sequence). CDR3 bases: TGTGCCAGTTACGCGGCCTTCCACGGCCCCTACGAGCAGTACTTC. Amino acid sequence: CASYAAFHGPYEQYF.

The chain recombines TRBV5-6 with TRBJ1-4, with unresolved D. Deletions cut 4 bases from V and 8 bases from J, with 12 bases between. Per the germline V gene, CDR1 is SGHDT and CDR2 is YYEEEE. This CDR3 spans 13 amino acids. CDR3 region: CASSPGPGEKLFF. The CDR3 DNA is TGTGCCAGCAGCCCCGGTCCCGGGGAAAAACTGTTTTTT. Filled out from reference TRBV5-6 and TRBJ1-4, the complete variable domain reads DAGVTQSPTHLIKTRGQQVTLRCSPKSGHDTVSWYQQALGQGPQFIFQYYEEEERQRGNFPDRFSGHQFPNYSSELNVNALLLGDSALYLCASSPGPGEKLFFGSGTQLSVL.

This chain joins TRBV28 and TRBJ1-1; 8 positions agree with TRBD1. V lost 3 bases, J lost 6 bases, and 6 bases stayed unmatched. CDR3 length: 14 amino acids. Germline V gene sequence: CDR1 MDHEN, CDR2 SYDVKM. Written as DNA, the CDR3 is TGTGCCAGCAGTTTGGACAGGGTGGGCTCTGAAGCTTTCTTT. Its protein product is CASSLDRVGSEAFF.

The V call is TRBV5-1, the J call TRBJ1-2; possible D gene TRBD1, 5 bases. The CDR3 sequence is 13 residues long. Germline V CDR1 and CDR2: SGHRS, YFSETQ. V was pared by 5 bases and J by 8 bases, with 16 bases between. The CDR3 reads CASSLSMGEGYTF. CDR3 coding DNA: TGCGCCAGCAGTTTATCGATGGGGGAAGGCTACACCTTC.